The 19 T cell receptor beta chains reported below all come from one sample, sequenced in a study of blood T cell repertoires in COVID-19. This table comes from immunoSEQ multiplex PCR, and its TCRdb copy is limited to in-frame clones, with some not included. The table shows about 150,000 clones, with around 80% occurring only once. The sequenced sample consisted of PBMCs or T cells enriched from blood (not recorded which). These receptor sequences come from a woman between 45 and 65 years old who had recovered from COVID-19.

The CDR3 DNA follows: TGCGCCAGCAGCTTGGGAGGTCCAAGCTCCTATAATTCACCCCTCCACTTT. Protein sequence: CASSLGGPSSYNSPLHF. The chain is built from TRBV5-1 and TRBJ1-6; D unclear. In germline, CDR1 is SGHRS, CDR2 YFSETQ. V was clipped by 0 bases and J by 0 bases, with 10 bases between them. This CDR3 is built from 17 residues. The full variable domain, its missing parts supplied by reference TRBV5-1 and TRBJ1-6, is KAGVTQTPRYLIKTRGQQVTLSCSPISGHRSVSWYQQTPGQGLQFLFEYFSETQRNKGNFPGRFSGRQFSNSRSEMNVSTLELGDSALYLCASSLGGPSSYNSPLHFGNGTRLTVT.

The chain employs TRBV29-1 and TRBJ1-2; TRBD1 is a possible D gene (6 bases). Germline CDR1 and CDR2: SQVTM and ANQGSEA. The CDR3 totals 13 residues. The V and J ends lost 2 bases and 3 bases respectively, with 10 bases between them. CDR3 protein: CSVESGDYYGYTF. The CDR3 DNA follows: TGCAGCGTTGAATCAGGGGATTACTATGGCTACACCTTC.

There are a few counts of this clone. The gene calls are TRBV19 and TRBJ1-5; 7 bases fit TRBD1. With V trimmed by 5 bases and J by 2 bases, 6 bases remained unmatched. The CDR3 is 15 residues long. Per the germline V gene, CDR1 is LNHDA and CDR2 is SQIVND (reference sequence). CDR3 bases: TGTGCCAGTAGTTTTAGGGGGCTGGGCAATCAGCCCCAGCATTTT. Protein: CASSFRGLGNQPQHF.

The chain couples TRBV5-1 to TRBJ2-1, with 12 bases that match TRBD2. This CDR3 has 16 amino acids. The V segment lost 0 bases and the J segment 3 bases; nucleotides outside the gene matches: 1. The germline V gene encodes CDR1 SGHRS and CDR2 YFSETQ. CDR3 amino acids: CASSLGTSGNYNEQFF. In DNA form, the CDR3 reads TGCGCCAGCAGCTTGGGGACTAGCGGGAACTACAATGAGCAGTTCTTC.

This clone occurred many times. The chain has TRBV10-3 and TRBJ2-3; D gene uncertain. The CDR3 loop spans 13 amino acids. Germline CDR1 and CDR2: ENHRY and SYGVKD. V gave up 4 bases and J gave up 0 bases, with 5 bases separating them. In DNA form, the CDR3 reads TGTGCCATCAGTGGCAGAAGCACAGATACGCAGTATTTT. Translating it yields CAISGRSTDTQYF.

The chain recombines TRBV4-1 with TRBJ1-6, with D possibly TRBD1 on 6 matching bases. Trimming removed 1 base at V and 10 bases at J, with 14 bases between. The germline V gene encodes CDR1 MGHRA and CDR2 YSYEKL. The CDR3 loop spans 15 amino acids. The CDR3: CASSQATGMDSPLHF. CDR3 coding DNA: TGCGCCAGCAGCCAAGCCACAGGGATGGACTCACCCCTCCACTTT.

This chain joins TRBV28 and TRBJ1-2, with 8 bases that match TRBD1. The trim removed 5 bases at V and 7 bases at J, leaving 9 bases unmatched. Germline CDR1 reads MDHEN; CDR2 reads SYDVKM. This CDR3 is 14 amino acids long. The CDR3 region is CASSTGQGWGGYTF. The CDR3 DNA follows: TGTGCCAGCAGTACCGGACAGGGATGGGGTGGCTACACCTTC.

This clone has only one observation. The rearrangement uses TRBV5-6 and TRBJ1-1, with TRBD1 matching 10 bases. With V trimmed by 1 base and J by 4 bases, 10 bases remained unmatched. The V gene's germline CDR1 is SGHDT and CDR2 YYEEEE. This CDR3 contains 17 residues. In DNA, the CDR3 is TGTGCCAGCAGCTTGCCGGGACAGGGGAAGTTTGGCACTGAAGCTTTCTTT. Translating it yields CASSLPGQGKFGTEAFF.

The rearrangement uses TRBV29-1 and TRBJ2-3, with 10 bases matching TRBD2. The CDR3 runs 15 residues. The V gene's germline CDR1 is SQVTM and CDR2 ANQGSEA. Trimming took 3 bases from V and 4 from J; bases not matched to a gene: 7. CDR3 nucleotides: TGCAGCGTTGATGGGGTAGCGGGGGGCCCAGATACGCAGTATTTT. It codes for CSVDGVAGGPDTQYF.

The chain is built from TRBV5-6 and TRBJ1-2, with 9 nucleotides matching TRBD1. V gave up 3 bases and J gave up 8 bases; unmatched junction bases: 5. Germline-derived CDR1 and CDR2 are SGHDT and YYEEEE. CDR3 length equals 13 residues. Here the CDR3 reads CASSWTGVEGYTF. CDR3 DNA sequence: TGTGCCAGCAGCTGGACAGGGGTGGAAGGCTACACCTTC.

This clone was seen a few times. This chain's CDR3 is CASSQAETGREWTEAFF. The CDR3 coding sequence is TGTGCCAGCAGCCAAGCGGAGACAGGGAGAGAGTGGACTGAAGCTTTCTTT. The rearrangement links TRBV3-1 (or the pseudogene TRBV3-2) to TRBJ1-1; TRBD1 agrees at 7 bases. Germline lookup yields CDR1 LGHDT and CDR2 YNNKEL (reference sequence). The J segment lost 5 bases and the V segment lost 1 base, leaving 13 bases of the junction unmatched. The CDR3 extends over 17 amino acids.

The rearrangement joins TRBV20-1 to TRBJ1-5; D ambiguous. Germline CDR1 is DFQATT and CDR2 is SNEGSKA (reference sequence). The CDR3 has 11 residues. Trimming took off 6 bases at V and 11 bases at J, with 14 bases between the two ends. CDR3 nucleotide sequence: TGCAGTGCCCCTAGTAATGAGGCCCAGCATTTT. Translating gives CSAPSNEAQHF.

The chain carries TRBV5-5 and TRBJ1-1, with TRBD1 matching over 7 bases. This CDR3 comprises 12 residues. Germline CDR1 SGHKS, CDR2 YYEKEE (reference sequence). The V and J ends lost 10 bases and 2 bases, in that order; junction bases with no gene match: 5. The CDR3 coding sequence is TGTGCCGCAGGGACAGCTAACACTGAAGCTTTCTTT. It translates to CAAGTANTEAFF.

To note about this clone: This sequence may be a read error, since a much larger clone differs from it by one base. The CDR3 loop is CASSPDRNYGYTF. CDR3 nucleotides: TGTGCCAGCAGCCCGGACAGAAACTATGGCTACACCTTC. The rearrangement joins TRBV12-3 or TRBV12-4 to TRBJ1-2, with TRBD1 as a possible D gene (6 bases). The germline V and J ends were trimmed by 6 bases and 2 bases, with 10 bases remaining between them. The CDR3 sequence is 13 residues long.

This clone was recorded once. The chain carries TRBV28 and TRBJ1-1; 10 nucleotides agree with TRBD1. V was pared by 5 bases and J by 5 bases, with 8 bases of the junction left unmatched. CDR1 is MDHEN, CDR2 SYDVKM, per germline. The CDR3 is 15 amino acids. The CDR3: CASSPRGGQGTEAFF. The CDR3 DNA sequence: TGTGCCAGCAGTCCTAGGGGGGGACAGGGGACTGAAGCTTTCTTT.

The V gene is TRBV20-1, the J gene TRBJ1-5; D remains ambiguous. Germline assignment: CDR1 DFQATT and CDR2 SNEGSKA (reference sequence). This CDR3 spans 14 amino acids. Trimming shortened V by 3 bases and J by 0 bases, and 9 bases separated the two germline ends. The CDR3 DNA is TGCAGTGCTAGTCTGTTAAATAGCAATCAGCCCCAGCATTTT. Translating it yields CSASLLNSNQPQHF.

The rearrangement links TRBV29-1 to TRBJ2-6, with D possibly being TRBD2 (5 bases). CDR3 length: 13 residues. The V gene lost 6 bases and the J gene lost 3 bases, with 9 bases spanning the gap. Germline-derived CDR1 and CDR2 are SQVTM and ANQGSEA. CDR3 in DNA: TGCAGCGTCCGGGGTGGTGGGGCCAACGTCCTGACTTTC. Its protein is CSVRGGGANVLTF.

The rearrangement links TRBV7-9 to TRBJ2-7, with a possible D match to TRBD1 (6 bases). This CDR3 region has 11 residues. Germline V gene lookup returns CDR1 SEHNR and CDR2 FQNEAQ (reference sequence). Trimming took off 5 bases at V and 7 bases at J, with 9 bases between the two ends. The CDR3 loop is CASSVTGEQYF. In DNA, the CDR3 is TGTGCCAGCAGCGTCACAGGGGAGCAGTACTTC.

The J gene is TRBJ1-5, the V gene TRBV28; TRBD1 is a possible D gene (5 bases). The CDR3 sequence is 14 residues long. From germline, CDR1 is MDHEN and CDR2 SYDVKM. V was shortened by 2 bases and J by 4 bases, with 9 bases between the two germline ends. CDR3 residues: CASSLDSLNQPQHF. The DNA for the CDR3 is TGTGCCAGCAGTTTAGACAGTTTGAATCAGCCCCAGCATTTT.